The 25 T cell receptor beta chains listed next were all sequenced from one sample in a study of blood T cell repertoires in COVID-19. Only in-frame clones appear in the TCRdb table, and some are missing; sequencing was by immunoSEQ multiplex PCR. This sample has roughly 180,000 clones, with around four fifths found just once. Sequencing used PBMCs or T cells enriched from blood (not recorded which). The receptors derive from a woman aged 45-65 years who had recovered from COVID-19.

This clone came up once. This sequence joins TRBV5-8 and TRBJ2-1, with TRBD2 identical over 13 bases. After removal of 4 bases from V and 15 bases from J, the junction contained 7 bases not matched to a gene. This CDR3 is 13 amino acids long. Germline V gene data show CDR1 as SGHTS and CDR2 as YDEGEE. The CDR3 sequence: CASSRGLAGVMFF. The CDR3 DNA is TGTGCCAGCAGCCGTGGACTAGCGGGAGTGATGTTCTTC.

The chain combines TRBV6-5 with TRBJ2-1, with 10 bases identical to TRBD2. Unmatched junction bases numbered 11, after V lost 4 bases and J lost 8 bases. Germline CDR1 MNHEY, CDR2 SVGAGI. The CDR3 covers 16 residues. CDR3: CASSSALAGGRDEQFF. DNA for the CDR3: TGTGCCAGCAGTTCCGCCTTAGCGGGAGGCAGAGATGAGCAGTTCTTC.

The chain carries TRBV18 and TRBJ1-4, with 9 bases identical to TRBD1. From germline, CDR1 is KGHSH and CDR2 LQKENI. This CDR3 contains 15 residues. With V trimmed by 4 bases and J by 2 bases, 2 bases remained unmatched. The CDR3 DNA follows: TGTGCCAGCTCACGCACAGGGGGCACTAATGAAAAACTGTTTTTT. This translates into CASSRTGGTNEKLFF.

The chain uses TRBV7-2 and TRBJ1-2, with D tentatively TRBD1 (5 bases). V lost 5 bases, J lost 6 bases, and 16 bases lay in between. The CDR3 covers 14 residues. Germline CDR1 reads SGHTA; CDR2 reads FQGNSA. The chain's CDR3 is CASSLTRTLNGYTF. CDR3 DNA: TGTGCCAGCAGCCTAACTCGGACACTGAATGGCTACACCTTC.

The chain couples TRBV13 to TRBJ2-3; the D gene is possibly TRBD1 (6 bases). Germline V CDR1 and CDR2: PRHDT, FYEKMQ (reference sequence). Trimming pared 5 bases from V and 3 bases from J, leaving 9 bases between. The CDR3 extends over 13 amino acids. The CDR3 loop is CASSPGQTDTQYF. Here the CDR3 DNA reads TGTGCCAGCAGCCCCGGACAGACAGATACGCAGTATTTT. The variable domain in full, completed from reference TRBV13 and TRBJ2-3, reads AAGVIQSPRHLIKEKRETATLKCYPIPRHDTVYWYQQGPGQDPQFLISFYEKMQSDKGSIPDRFSAQQFSDYHSELNMSSLELGDSALYFCASSPGQTDTQYFGPGTRLTVL.

This sequence joins TRBV24-1 and TRBJ1-4; TRBD1 matches at 8 bases. Germline V gives CDR1 KGHDR, CDR2 SFDVKD. The CDR3 loop spans 13 amino acids. Trimming removed 4 bases from V and 8 bases from J; junction bases left unmatched: 2. The CDR3 sequence is CATSEAGGEKLFF. DNA for the CDR3: TGTGCCACCAGTGAGGCAGGGGGCGAAAAACTGTTTTTT.

This clone was seen a handful of times. V is TRBV7-9 and J is TRBJ2-3; D may be TRBD2 (6 bases). This CDR3 contains 14 residues. Between the trimmed V and J ends, which lost 2 bases and 4 bases, there was a span of 10 bases. Germline values: CDR1 SEHNR, CDR2 FQNEAQ (reference sequence). DNA for the CDR3: TGTGCCAGCAGCTTATCAATAGCGGCAGATACGCAGTATTTT. Residues: CASSLSIAADTQYF.

This clone appeared once. This chain links TRBV5-4 with TRBJ1-3; a weak D match, TRBD1 (5 bases). The CDR3 totals 14 residues. V was pared by 2 bases and J by 7 bases, with 13 bases between. CDR1 SGHNT and CDR2 YYREEE come from the germline V gene (reference sequence). Here the CDR3 reads CASSFQGASNTIYF. DNA for the CDR3: TGTGCCAGCAGCTTCCAGGGTGCCTCGAACACCATATATTTT.

The chain is built from TRBV28 and TRBJ2-2; 10 bases fit TRBD2. V shed 4 bases and J 1 base; nucleotides not matched to a gene: 3. CDR1 is MDHEN and CDR2 is SYDVKM in the germline V gene. This CDR3 spans 16 amino acids. This CDR3 is CASSSPSGGNTGELFF. CDR3 bases: TGTGCCAGCAGTTCACCTAGCGGGGGGAACACCGGGGAGCTGTTTTTT.

V gene TRBV9 combines with J gene TRBJ2-5; maybe TRBD1 (5 bases). V was clipped by 3 bases and J by 5 bases, with 23 bases between them. Germline V gene sequence: CDR1 SGDLS, CDR2 YYNGEE. This CDR3 is built from 17 residues. The CDR3 protein is CASSANPSINPGETQYF. In DNA form, the CDR3 reads TGTGCCAGCAGCGCCAATCCCTCTATCAACCCAGGGGAGACCCAGTACTTC.

V is TRBV27 and J is TRBJ1-2; 8 bases line up with TRBD1. The CDR3 length is 15 residues. CDR1 is MNHEY and CDR2 is SMNVEV in the germline V gene (reference sequence). J was trimmed by 0 bases and V by 5 bases; bases with no gene match: 5. In DNA, the CDR3 is TGTGCCAGCAGTGCCTACAGGGGGGCTAACTATGGCTACACCTTC. Protein product: CASSAYRGANYGYTF.

The chain has TRBV19 and TRBJ2-2; 11 bases fit TRBD2. The length of the CDR3 is 16 residues. The ends lost 3 bases at V and 6 bases at J; junction bases unmatched: 6. Germline values: CDR1 LNHDA, CDR2 SQIVND (reference sequence). The CDR3 here is CASSIGSGRAAGELFF. For the CDR3, the DNA is TGTGCCAGTAGTATTGGTAGCGGGAGGGCCGCCGGGGAGCTGTTTTTT. The entire variable domain, with the rest obtained from reference TRBV19 and TRBJ2-2, is as follows: DGGITQSPKYLFRKEGQNVTLSCEQNLNHDAMYWYRQDPGQGLRLIYYSQIVNDFQKGDIAEGYSVSREKKESFPLTVTSAQKNPTAFYLCASSIGSGRAAGELFFGEGSRLTVL.

V and J are TRBV28 and TRBJ1-6, with a weak D call TRBD1 (6 bases). The CDR3 contains 13 residues. Germline CDR1 MDHEN, CDR2 SYDVKM. The ends were cut back, 6 bases at V and 5 bases at J, with 8 bases in the middle. CDR3 protein: CASRTGNNSPLHF. The CDR3 bases are TGTGCCAGCAGAACAGGGAATAATTCACCCCTCCACTTT. Supplemented by reference TRBV28 and TRBJ1-6, the full variable domain reads DVKVTQSSRYLVKRTGEKVFLECVQDMDHENMFWYRQDPGLGLRLIYFSYDVKMKEKGDIPEGYSVSREKKERFSLILESASTNQTSMYLCASRTGNNSPLHFGNGTRLTVT.

The chain carries TRBV9 and TRBJ1-6, with D possibly being TRBD1 (5 bases). CDR3 length equals 18 residues. The germline V and J ends were trimmed by 0 bases and 8 bases, with 21 bases remaining between them. Germline V gives CDR1 SGDLS, CDR2 YYNGEE. The CDR3 sequence: CASSVGWRGPGAHSPLHF. CDR3 nucleotide sequence: TGTGCCAGCAGCGTAGGTTGGCGGGGACCCGGGGCCCATTCACCCCTCCACTTT. The full variable domain, rest sourced from reference TRBV9 and TRBJ1-6, is DSGVTQTPKHLITATGQRVTLRCSPRSGDLSVYWYQQSLDQGLQFLIQYYNGEERAKGNILERFSAQQFPDLHSELNLSSLELGDSALYFCASSVGWRGPGAHSPLHFGNGTRLTVT.

This clone appeared a few times. V usage is TRBV27 and J usage is TRBJ1-6, with 8 bases that match TRBD1. Trimming removed 3 bases from V and 10 bases from J; junction bases left unmatched: 5. Looked up from germline, CDR1 is MNHEY and CDR2 is SMNVEV (reference sequence). This CDR3 has 14 residues. CDR3 sequence reads: CASSFQGAYSPLHF. The CDR3 DNA follows: TGTGCCAGCAGTTTTCAGGGGGCCTACTCACCCCTCCACTTT.

On this clone itself: The junction does not match germline at one end; this may be a read error. The chain links TRBV7-9 to TRBJ1-1; no firm D call. The CDR3 runs 16 residues. CDR1 SEHNR and CDR2 FQNEAQ come from the germline V gene (reference sequence). CDR3 sequence (DNA): TGTGCCAGCAGCTTACATGGAGGGAGGACGAACCCTGAAGCTTTCTTT. As protein: CASSLHGGRTNPEAFF.

V and J are TRBV27 and TRBJ1-5; D is possibly TRBD1 (5 bases). CDR3 length: 14 amino acids. Deletions cut 5 bases from V and 6 bases from J, with 14 bases between. The germline CDR1 and CDR2 sequences are MNHEY and SMNVEV (reference sequence). Here the CDR3 reads CASSPMGGGQPQHF. CDR3 bases: TGTGCCAGCAGTCCCATGGGGGGGGGTCAGCCCCAGCATTTT.

J is TRBJ2-5 and V is TRBV7-3, with a weak D call TRBD1 (6 bases). The germline V gene encodes CDR1 SGHTA and CDR2 FQGTGA. V gave up 2 bases and J gave up 7 bases, with 14 bases separating them. The CDR3 length is 14 residues. The CDR3 sequence: CASSLQQGWGTQYF. The CDR3 DNA reads TGTGCCAGCAGCTTACAACAGGGATGGGGGACCCAGTACTTC. The full variable domain, its missing parts supplied by reference TRBV7-3 and TRBJ2-5, is GAGVSQTPSNKVTEKGKYVELRCDPISGHTALYWYRQSLGQGPEFLIYFQGTGAADDSGLPNDRFFAVRPEGSVSTLKIQRTERGDSAVYLCASSLQQGWGTQYFGPGTRLLVL.

This clone was detected only once. In DNA, the CDR3 is TGTGCCAGCAGTTCGGGACAGGGCTCACCCCTCCACTTT. Amino acids: CASSSGQGSPLHF. The chain links TRBV28 to TRBJ1-6; 9 bases are shared with TRBD1. The CDR3 covers 13 residues. Germline CDR1 and CDR2: MDHEN and SYDVKM. The trim removed 4 bases at V and 10 bases at J, leaving 2 bases unmatched.

The CDR3 sequence is CASSPRQGGNTEAFF. The DNA of the CDR3 is TGTGCCAGTAGTCCCCGACAGGGAGGGAACACTGAAGCTTTCTTT. V and J are TRBV19 and TRBJ1-1; 7 bases agree with TRBD1. V shed 5 bases, J shed 1 base, and the junction held 7 bases outside the gene matches. CDR1 is LNHDA and CDR2 is SQIVND in the germline V gene (reference sequence). The CDR3 is 15 amino acids.

The chain employs TRBV30 and TRBJ2-7; TRBD1 aligns across 10 bases. The CDR3 loop spans 13 amino acids. Germline CDR1 and CDR2: GTSNPN and SVGIG (reference sequence). The junction had 6 bases not matched to a gene; V was cut back by 3 bases and J by 7 bases. The CDR3 region has the DNA TGTGCCTGGAGCGTAACGGGACAGGGGGAGCAGTACGTC. Protein: CAWSVTGQGEQYV.

The J gene is TRBJ1-5, the V gene TRBV7-9; the D gene is possibly TRBD1 (5 bases). Trimming took off 0 bases at V and 6 bases at J, with 9 bases between the two ends. CDR3 length: 14 residues. Germline CDR1 and CDR2: SEHNR and FQNEAQ (reference sequence). This chain's CDR3 is CASSLAQGSQPQHF. The CDR3 DNA is TGTGCCAGCAGCTTAGCCCAGGGCAGTCAGCCCCAGCATTTT.

This clone was detected a few times. This chain joins TRBV18 and TRBJ1-4, with a weak D call TRBD1 (5 bases). CDR1 and CDR2 from the germline V gene are KGHSH and LQKENI. The CDR3 loop spans 16 amino acids. Trimming stripped 3 bases from V and 7 bases from J, with 18 bases between. The chain's CDR3 is CASSPPGGGPREKLFF. DNA of the CDR3: TGTGCCAGCTCACCCCCGGGGGGTGGGCCCCGTGAAAAACTGTTTTTT.

The rearrangement links TRBV4-1 to TRBJ2-7, with 7 bases identical to TRBD2. V was pared by 3 bases and J by 4 bases, with 9 bases of the junction left unmatched. The CDR3 spans 15 residues. Germline loops: CDR1 MGHRA, CDR2 YSYEKL. The CDR3 DNA sequence: TGCGCCAGCAGCCAGGCGGGGGATCGGGGTTACGAGCAGTACGTC. It specifies CASSQAGDRGYEQYV.

The rearrangement uses TRBV6-5 and TRBJ1-5; D is possibly TRBD1 (5 bases). The CDR3 contains 14 residues. V lost 7 bases to trimming and J lost 9 bases, with 19 bases between them. Germline CDR1 is MNHEY and CDR2 is SVGAGI. The CDR3 reads CASTLQVLPGPQHF. The CDR3 region has the DNA TGTGCCAGCACGTTACAGGTCCTCCCGGGGCCCCAGCATTTT.